The source of this T cell receptor beta chain is a study of blood T cells in healthy people across ages. The germline V gene encodes CDR1 MNHEY and CDR2 SVGEGT. CDR3 length: 13 amino acids. Trimming took 8 bases from V and 5 from J, leaving 13 bases between them. Drawing of peripheral blood yielded approximately 10 milliliters from each donor. Study-wide results and caveats: Shifts in expanded clonotypes may have been confounded by donor CMV status, which was unknown. Donors of long life had a larger count of naive CD4+ cells and greater diversity than aged donors. Conclusively comparing naive with antigen-experienced cells was impossible with unsorted PBMCs.

Comments on this clonotype: As yet, its antigen is unknown.

The authors ran a second PCR of 7 to 11 cycles using a sample-barcoded 5' primer and a J-beta primer mix. In TCRdb, the 5' RACE reads were re-called with MiXCR into one record per CDR3 protein. The sample lists over 1,300,000 distinct CDR3 sequences, approximately 59% occurring once. This clonotype was obtained from a young man in good health. This chain joins TRBV6-2 or TRBV6-3 and TRBJ2-1; no definite D call. The specimen sequenced was blood. CDR3 sequence reads: CASLGSVDNEQFF. The DNA of the CDR3 is TGTGCCAGCCTTGGGTCAGTAGACAATGAGCAGTTCTTC.